The present TCR beta chain was sequenced within a study of blood T cell repertoires in COVID-19. Looking at the study overall: The United States, Italy and Spain provided the acute and convalescent COVID-19 samples.

V was shortened by 3 bases and J by 4 bases, with 10 bases between the two germline ends. The CDR3 has 13 amino acids. Germline assignment: CDR1 GTSNPN and CDR2 SVGIG (reference sequence). Original data processing: Reference gene primers were amplified, and this amplification served to estimate nucleated cell counts. Data came from immunoSEQ multiplex PCR; TCRdb stores just in-frame clones and leaves some out. That table is the source of V, J and clone size, and D and trimming were worked out from the DNA. The sample yields hundreds of thousands of clones, approximately 90% seen once. The chain is built from TRBV30 and TRBJ2-1, with D perhaps matching TRBD1 (5 bases). The sample comprised peripheral blood. The clonotype comes from a woman younger than 30 with acute or convalescent COVID-19. CDR3 coding DNA: TGTGCCTGGAGCCGAGACAGTTACAATGAGCAGTTCTTC. Its translation: CAWSRDSYNEQFF.